This T cell receptor (beta chain) was retrieved from a study of T-cell memory formation after mild COVID-19. Turning to the study itself: Clustering of TCRs was largely donor specific. Findings and limits, study-wide: Chiefly within CM and EM were the contracting CD4+ clones; CD8+ ones were within EMRA. Pre-infection memory contained some responding clones, which suggested that cross-reactive memory had joined.

Employing constant-segment primers, 5'RACE generated TCR alpha and TCR beta cDNA libraries bearing sample barcodes and UMIs. One entry per CDR3 protein results from TCRdb running MiXCR on the 5' RACE reads. The data contain just under 350,000 distinct CDR3 sequences, 13% of them singletons. Between the trimmed V and J ends, which lost 0 bases and 7 bases, there was a span of 10 bases. This CDR3 contains 14 residues. CDR1 is SEHNR, CDR2 FQNEAQ, per germline (reference sequence). This clonotype came up a few times. Its matching antigen is unknown. The rearrangement links TRBV7-9 to TRBJ2-1, with TRBD2 as a possible D gene (5 bases). Sequencing was performed on PBMCs or a T cell subset sorted from them (not recorded which). The TCR was taken from a man younger than 35 who had mild COVID-19 (a few samples of this study predate the infection). Cell type and time point are not known. CDR3 nucleotide sequence: TGTGCCAGCAGCTTAGCCTCTCGGGATAATGAGCAGTTCTTC. Translating gives CASSLASRDNEQFF.